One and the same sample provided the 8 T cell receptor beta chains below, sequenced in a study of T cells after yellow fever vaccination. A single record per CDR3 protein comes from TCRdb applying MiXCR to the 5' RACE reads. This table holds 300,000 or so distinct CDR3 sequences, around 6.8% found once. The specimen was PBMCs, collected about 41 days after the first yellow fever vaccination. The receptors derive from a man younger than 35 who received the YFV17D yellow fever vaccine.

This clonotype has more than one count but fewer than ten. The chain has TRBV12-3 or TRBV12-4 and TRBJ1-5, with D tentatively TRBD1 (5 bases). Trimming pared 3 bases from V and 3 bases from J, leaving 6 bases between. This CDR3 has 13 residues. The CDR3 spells CASSFRDNQPQHF. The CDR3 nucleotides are TGTGCCAGCAGTTTCAGGGACAATCAGCCCCAGCATTTT.

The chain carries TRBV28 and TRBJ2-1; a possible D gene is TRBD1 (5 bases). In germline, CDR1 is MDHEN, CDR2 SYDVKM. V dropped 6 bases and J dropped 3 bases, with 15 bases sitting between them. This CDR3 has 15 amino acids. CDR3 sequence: CASSQGVIRYNEQFF. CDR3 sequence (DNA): TGTGCCAGCAGCCAAGGGGTCATTCGCTACAATGAGCAGTTCTTC.

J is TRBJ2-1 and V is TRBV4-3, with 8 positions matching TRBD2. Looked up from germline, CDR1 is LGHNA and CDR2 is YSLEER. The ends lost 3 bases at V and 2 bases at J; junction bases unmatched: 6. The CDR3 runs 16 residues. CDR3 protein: CASSQSRSGTYNEQFF. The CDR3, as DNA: TGCGCCAGCAGCCAGTCTCGTAGCGGGACCTACAATGAGCAGTTCTTC.

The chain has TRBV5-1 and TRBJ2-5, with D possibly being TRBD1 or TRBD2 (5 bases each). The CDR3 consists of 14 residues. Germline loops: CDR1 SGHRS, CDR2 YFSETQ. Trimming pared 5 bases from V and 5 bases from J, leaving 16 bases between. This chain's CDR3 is CASRVGRQTETQYF. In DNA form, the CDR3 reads TGCGCCAGCAGAGTGGGACGCCAGACCGAGACCCAGTACTTC.

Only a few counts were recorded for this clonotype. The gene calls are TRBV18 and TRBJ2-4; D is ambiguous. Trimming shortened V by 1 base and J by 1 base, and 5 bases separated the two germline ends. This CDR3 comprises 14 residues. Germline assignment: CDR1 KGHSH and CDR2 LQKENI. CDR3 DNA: TGTGCCAGCTCACCACAGGGTGCCAAAAACATTCAGTACTTC. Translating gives CASSPQGAKNIQYF. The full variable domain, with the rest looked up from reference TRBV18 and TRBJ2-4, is NAGVMQNPRHLVRRRGQEARLRCSPMKGHSHVYWYRQLPEEGLKFMVYLQKENIIDESGMPKERFSAEFPKEGPSILRIQQVVRGDSAAYFCASSPQGAKNIQYFGAGTRLSVL.

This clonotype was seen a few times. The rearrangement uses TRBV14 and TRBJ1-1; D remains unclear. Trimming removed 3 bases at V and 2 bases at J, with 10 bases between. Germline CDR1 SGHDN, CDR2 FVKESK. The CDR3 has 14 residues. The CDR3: CASSQNWDNTEAFF. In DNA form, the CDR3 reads TGTGCCAGCAGCCAGAACTGGGATAACACTGAAGCTTTCTTT.

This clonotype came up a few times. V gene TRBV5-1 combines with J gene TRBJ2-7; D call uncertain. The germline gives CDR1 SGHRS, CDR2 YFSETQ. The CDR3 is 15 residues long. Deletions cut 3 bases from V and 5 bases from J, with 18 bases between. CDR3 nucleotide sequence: TGCGCCAGCAGCTCGACGGAACGCCTCCTAGACGAGCAGTACTTC. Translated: CASSSTERLLDEQYF.

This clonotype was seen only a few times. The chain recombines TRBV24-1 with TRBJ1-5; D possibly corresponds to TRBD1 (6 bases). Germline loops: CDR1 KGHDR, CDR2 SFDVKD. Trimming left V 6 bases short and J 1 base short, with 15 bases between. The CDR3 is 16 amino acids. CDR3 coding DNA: TGTGCCACCAGTCCCGGGGGACAAGGGAGCAATCAGCCCCAGCATTTT. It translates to CATSPGGQGSNQPQHF.